The TCR beta chain under discussion was sequenced for a study of cytomegalovirus exposure and HLA in healthy donors. General study findings and limits: It was reported in a later analysis that an Asian-associated ancestry cluster showed fewer N-insertions than the roughly 660-donor mean.

The V end was cut by 2 bases, the J end by 4 bases, with 14 bases between. Looked up from germline, CDR1 is MDHEN and CDR2 is SYDVKM. The CDR3 is 15 amino acids. Turning to this clone: Its antigen is undetermined.

Primers: 60 Vbeta forward and 13 Jbeta reverse. Produced via immunoSEQ multiplex PCR; TCRdb's table is partial and in-frame only. The sample carries roughly 120,000 clones, 80% recorded once. This sequence originates from a male donor in good health and CMV-seronegative. The sequencing sample was made of PBMCs. The chain is built from TRBV28 and TRBJ1-2, with D possibly being TRBD1 (5 bases). CDR3 nucleotides: TGTGCCAGCAGTTTAACACAGGAAGGGGTCTATGGCTACACCTTC. This translates into CASSLTQEGVYGYTF.